What follows describes a single TCR beta chain. The sample comes from a study of T cells after posttransplantation cyclophosphamide. Assay: immunoSEQ multiplex PCR; the TCRdb copy retains only in-frame clones and omits some. The table includes around 17,000 clones, more than 80% detected once. Controls had myeloablative marrow grafts with methotrexate and calcineurin inhibitor, sampled at 1 year. This receptor was obtained from a male patient between 25 and 40 years old who received an allogeneic stem cell transplant from an unrelated donor, was CMV-positive, and had acute and chronic GVHD. Some T cells may originate from the graft donor. Sample: PBMCs, taken roughly 460 days after allogeneic stem cell transplant with calcineurin inhibitor and methotrexate.

The CDR3: CASSLRTAGYNEQFF. CDR3 DNA: TGTGCCAGCAGCTTGAGAACGGCGGGGTACAATGAGCAGTTCTTC. This sequence joins TRBV7-9 and TRBJ2-1, with D tentatively TRBD2 (6 bases). Per the germline V gene, CDR1 is SEHNR and CDR2 is FQNEAQ (reference sequence). Trimming removed 3 bases at V and 4 bases at J, with 13 bases between. This CDR3 has 15 amino acids.